Presented here are 15 T cell receptor beta chains from one specimen sequenced in a study of blood T cell repertoires in COVID-19. Here immunoSEQ multiplex PCR was the method, and the copy in TCRdb shows in-frame clones only, minus some. The sample includes tens of thousands of clones, 85% to 90% of them seen just once. The source material was peripheral blood. The receptors shown here come from a man aged 55-75 years with acute or convalescent COVID-19.

The chain has TRBV2 and TRBJ2-2, with D hard to call. This CDR3 has 13 amino acids. Germline values: CDR1 SNHLY, CDR2 FYNNEI. V dropped 6 bases and J dropped 6 bases, with 11 bases sitting between them. The CDR3 DNA follows: TGTGCCAGCAGAGAGACACGGCCCGGGGAGCTGTTTTTT. This translates into CASRETRPGELFF.

V gene TRBV5-1 combines with J gene TRBJ2-3; 9 bases align to TRBD2. The CDR3 has 15 amino acids. Trimming took 7 bases from V and 4 from J; bases not matched to a gene: 10. The germline CDR1 and CDR2 sequences are SGHRS and YFSETQ. CDR3 region: CASALAGGAADTQYF. The CDR3 DNA is TGCGCCAGCGCTCTGGCGGGAGGGGCCGCAGATACGCAGTATTTT.

The chain employs TRBV4-1 and TRBJ2-1; D is undetermined. Trimming took off 1 base at V and 1 base at J, with 11 bases between the two ends. Germline V lookup: CDR1 MGHRA, CDR2 YSYEKL. The CDR3 spans 16 residues. The CDR3 DNA reads as TGCGCCAGCAGCCAAGTTGATCTAGTATCCTACAATGAGCAGTTCTTC. This encodes CASSQVDLVSYNEQFF.

This chain connects TRBV24-1 to TRBJ2-1, with 8 bases aligning to TRBD1. Germline CDR1 KGHDR, CDR2 SFDVKD. The CDR3 length is 14 residues. Unmatched junction bases numbered 9, after V lost 3 bases and J lost 12 bases. CDR3 sequence: CATSDPDRGHGQFF. In DNA, the CDR3 is TGTGCCACCAGTGATCCCGACAGGGGACATGGGCAGTTCTTC.

The chain combines TRBV2 with TRBJ2-7; 7 nucleotides agree with TRBD2. The CDR3 consists of 13 residues. Losses at the gene ends were 4 bases for V and 1 base for J; bases not matched to a gene: 1. Germline V gene sequence: CDR1 SNHLY, CDR2 FYNNEI. In nucleotides, the CDR3 is TGTGCCAGCAGTGTGGGGGGGTCCTACGAGCAGTACTTC. Residues: CASSVGGSYEQYF.

The genes are TRBV10-2 and TRBJ1-1, with TRBD1 identical over 7 bases. This CDR3 has 15 amino acids. V lost 3 bases, J lost 0 bases, and 4 bases stayed unmatched. CDR1 and CDR2 from the germline V gene are WSHSY and SAAADI. CDR3 bases: TGCGCCAGCAGTGAAACAGGGGTCTTGAACACTGAAGCTTTCTTT. It yields the protein CASSETGVLNTEAFF.

The J gene is TRBJ1-2, the V gene TRBV5-1; 7 nucleotides line up with TRBD1. Per germline, CDR1 SGHRS and CDR2 YFSETQ. CDR3 length: 14 residues. The trim removed 1 base at V and 7 bases at J, leaving 7 bases unmatched. CDR3 region: CASSLRQGNFGYTF. The CDR3 DNA sequence: TGCGCCAGCAGCTTGAGACAGGGTAATTTTGGCTACACCTTC.

This chain joins TRBV3-1 (or the pseudogene TRBV3-2) and TRBJ1-5; no reliable D call. CDR1 and CDR2 (germline): LGHDT, YNNKEL (reference sequence). Trimming took 4 bases from V and 0 from J, leaving 13 bases between them. The CDR3 contains 16 residues. CDR3 protein: CASSPRSGYSNQPQHF. The CDR3 DNA reads as TGTGCCAGCAGCCCCCGGTCGGGGTATAGCAATCAGCCCCAGCATTTT.

This clone occurred once. The chain recombines TRBV27 with TRBJ2-5, with 7 bases identical to TRBD1. Germline V gene sequence: CDR1 MNHEY, CDR2 SMNVEV (reference sequence). Germline trimming cut 6 bases from V and 4 bases from J; bases unmatched to any gene: 8. The CDR3 is made up of 14 amino acids. CDR3 DNA: TGTGCCAGCAGCCCCGTGACAGGGCTAGAGACCCAGTACTTC. Translating it yields CASSPVTGLETQYF.

V usage is TRBV10-3 and J usage is TRBJ2-3; 12 nucleotides match TRBD2. The germline V gene has CDR1 ENHRY and CDR2 SYGVKD. Trimming cost V 7 bases and J 0 bases; bases outside gene matches: 2. CDR3 length: 15 residues. CDR3 amino acids: CAINGLAGSTDTQYF. DNA of the CDR3: TGTGCCATCAATGGACTAGCGGGAAGCACAGATACGCAGTATTTT.

V is TRBV3-1 (or the pseudogene TRBV3-2) and J is TRBJ1-2; a possible D gene is TRBD1 (6 bases). Germline loops: CDR1 LGHDT, CDR2 YNNKEL (reference sequence). The CDR3 extends over 13 amino acids. V lost 6 bases and J 1 base, leaving 9 bases between the germline ends. CDR3 sequence reads: CASSGRGNYGYTF. Here the CDR3 DNA reads TGTGCCAGCAGTGGCAGGGGTAACTATGGCTACACCTTC.

The chain uses TRBV28 and TRBJ1-1; 9 positions match TRBD1. Per the germline V gene, CDR1 is MDHEN and CDR2 is SYDVKM. J lost 1 base, V lost 4 bases, and 4 bases had no gene match. The CDR3 spans 15 residues. The CDR3 protein is CASSYGDRENTEAFF. The DNA for the CDR3 is TGTGCCAGCAGTTATGGGGACAGGGAGAACACTGAAGCTTTCTTT. The complete variable domain, with remaining parts taken from reference TRBV28 and TRBJ1-1, reads DVKVTQSSRYLVKRTGEKVFLECVQDMDHENMFWYRQDPGLGLRLIYFSYDVKMKEKGDIPEGYSVSREKKERFSLILESASTNQTSMYLCASSYGDRENTEAFFGQGTRLTVV.

This rearrangement joins TRBV4-1 to TRBJ1-1; TRBD1 agrees at 7 bases. Unmatched junction bases numbered 8, after V lost 0 bases and J lost 4 bases. The germline V gene encodes CDR1 MGHRA and CDR2 YSYEKL. CDR3 size: 16 residues. The CDR3 protein is CASSQDNRGWGTEAFF. The CDR3 DNA follows: TGCGCCAGCAGCCAAGACAACAGGGGATGGGGCACTGAAGCTTTCTTT.

CDR3 sequence (DNA): TGTGCCATCAGTGAGTCCCCGGGAGGGGCCCAAGAGACCCAGTACTTC. Residues: CAISESPGGAQETQYF. V and J are TRBV10-3 and TRBJ2-5, with TRBD2 matching 8 bases. The ends lost 0 bases at V and 1 base at J; junction bases unmatched: 4. The CDR3 sequence is 16 residues long. Germline V gene data show CDR1 as ENHRY and CDR2 as SYGVKD.

The chain has TRBV6-6 and TRBJ1-5, with a weak D call TRBD1 (5 bases). The CDR3 consists of 17 residues. Trimming removed 5 bases from V and 1 base from J, with 18 bases in between. Germline CDR1 is MNHNY and CDR2 is SVGAGI (reference sequence). The CDR3, as DNA: TGTGCCAGCAGTCTAACGGCGGGGCGCCGGAGCAATCAGCCCCAGCATTTT. This translates into CASSLTAGRRSNQPQHF.